The 7 T cell receptor beta chains listed next were all sequenced from one sample in a study of cytomegalovirus exposure and HLA in healthy donors. PCR used 60 Vbeta primers and 13 Jbeta primers. TCRdb's table, derived via immunoSEQ multiplex PCR, lists solely in-frame clones and lacks some. Of about 130,000 clones detected, around 77% appear once; the ten largest clones hold under 2.5%. The sample taken for sequencing was PBMCs. The receptors derive from a man aged 25-40 years in good health and CMV-seronegative.

The chain uses TRBV11-2 and TRBJ2-1; D remains unclear. The CDR3 covers 14 residues. V was trimmed by 1 base and J by 6 bases, leaving 10 bases between them. Germline V gene data show CDR1 as SGHAT and CDR2 as FQNNGV. CDR3 in DNA: TGTGCCAGCAGCTTAGGCGTTCTACCCAATGAGCAGTTCTTC. This encodes CASSLGVLPNEQFF.

The table lists this clone with a few counts. This chain joins TRBV10-1 and TRBJ2-1; perhaps TRBD1 as D (5 bases). The length of the CDR3 is 13 residues. V lost 4 bases, J lost 6 bases, and 10 bases lay in between. Germline CDR1 WNHNN, CDR2 SYGVQD (reference sequence). Here the CDR3 reads CASSAGNLNEQFF. DNA for the CDR3: TGCGCCAGCAGTGCAGGGAATCTCAATGAGCAGTTCTTC.

The chain combines TRBV11-2 with TRBJ2-3, with no clear D. Germline values: CDR1 SGHAT, CDR2 FQNNGV. Trimming left V 4 bases short and J 3 bases short, with 5 bases between. The length of the CDR3 is 12 residues. The CDR3 loop is CASSSPTDTQYF. CDR3 nucleotide sequence: TGTGCCAGCAGCTCCCCTACAGATACGCAGTATTTT.

The chain carries TRBV19 and TRBJ2-7; D might be TRBD2 (5 bases). The germline V and J ends were trimmed by 6 bases and 7 bases, with 19 bases remaining between them. The CDR3 totals 14 residues. Looked up from germline, CDR1 is LNHDA and CDR2 is SQIVND (reference sequence). DNA for the CDR3: TGTGCCAGTAGCAGTACCAGAGGGATGCGAGAGCAGTACTTC. Residues: CASSSTRGMREQYF.

The genes are TRBV7-9 and TRBJ2-1; 9 bases map to TRBD2. This CDR3 is built from 15 residues. Trimming at V came to 3 bases and at J to 7 bases, leaving 7 bases not matched to a gene. Germline CDR1 reads SEHNR; CDR2 reads FQNEAQ (reference sequence). CDR3 loop: CASSFVPSGENEQFF. As DNA, the CDR3 is TGTGCCAGCAGCTTCGTTCCTAGCGGGGAGAATGAGCAGTTCTTC.

The rearrangement joins TRBV19 to TRBJ1-1; possibly TRBD1 for D (6 bases). Germline values: CDR1 LNHDA, CDR2 SQIVND (reference sequence). The V and J ends lost 6 bases and 1 base respectively, with 15 bases between them. The CDR3 consists of 15 residues. The CDR3 sequence is CASRNPGQKNTEAFF. The CDR3 nucleotides read TGTGCCAGTAGGAACCCAGGACAGAAGAACACTGAAGCTTTCTTT.

This clone has a handful of counts. This rearrangement joins TRBV28 to TRBJ2-1, with unresolved D. V lost 3 bases to trimming and J lost 0 bases, with 6 bases between them. Germline V gives CDR1 MDHEN, CDR2 SYDVKM. This CDR3 spans 14 amino acids. This CDR3 reads CASSFLSSYNEQFF. The CDR3 coding sequence is TGTGCCAGCAGTTTTCTGAGCTCCTACAATGAGCAGTTCTTC.